Following are 5 T cell receptor beta chains from one sample sequenced in a study of cytomegalovirus exposure and HLA in healthy donors. The primer mix had 60 Vbeta and 13 Jbeta primers. Generated by immunoSEQ multiplex PCR, the TCRdb table keeps only in-frame clones and is missing some. The sample has over 70,000 clones; approximately 80% are singletons. The material sequenced was PBMCs. Source of these receptors: a man between 25 and 39 years old in good health and CMV-seronegative.

The chain has TRBV14 and TRBJ2-7; D gene uncertain. This CDR3 comprises 13 residues. V dropped 1 base and J dropped 6 bases, with 10 bases sitting between them. Looked up from germline, CDR1 is SGHDN and CDR2 is FVKESK. The CDR3 protein is CASSQVPLTEQYF. Here the CDR3 DNA reads TGTGCCAGCAGCCAAGTTCCCCTAACCGAGCAGTACTTC.

This clone came up once. This chain links TRBV4-1 with TRBJ2-1; 8 bases map to TRBD1. Germline CDR1 reads MGHRA; CDR2 reads YSYEKL. Trimming took 1 base from V and 8 from J; bases not matched to a gene: 7. CDR3 length: 15 amino acids. The CDR3 reads CASSQAGGGADEQFF. The CDR3 DNA is TGCGCCAGCAGCCAAGCAGGGGGCGGAGCAGATGAGCAGTTCTTC.

The rearrangement links TRBV7-6 to TRBJ2-3, with TRBD2 identical over 9 bases. The germline gives CDR1 SGHVS, CDR2 FNYEAQ. After removal of 1 base from V and 4 bases from J, the junction contained 3 bases not matched to a gene. The CDR3 has 15 amino acids. CDR3 protein: CASSLGAGGADTQYF. The CDR3 region has the DNA TGTGCCAGCAGCTTAGGAGCGGGAGGCGCAGATACGCAGTATTTT. The full variable domain, completed using reference TRBV7-6 and TRBJ2-3, is GAGVSQSPRYKVTKRGQDVALRCDPISGHVSLYWYRQALGQGPEFLTYFNYEAQQDKSGLPNDRFSAERPEGSISTLTIQRTEQRDSAMYRCASSLGAGGADTQYFGPGTRLTVL.

This clone was seen once. The rearrangement joins TRBV7-8 to TRBJ2-3, with D possibly matching TRBD2 (6 bases). V was trimmed by 5 bases and J by 3 bases, leaving 12 bases between them. The CDR3 is made up of 14 amino acids. Germline loops: CDR1 SGHVS, CDR2 FQNEAQ. The CDR3 region is CASSNRGKTDTQYF. The CDR3 DNA sequence: TGTGCCAGCAGCAACCGGGGGAAAACAGATACGCAGTATTTT.

The chain is built from TRBV5-6 and TRBJ2-5; perhaps TRBD2 as D (6 bases). The CDR3 contains 14 residues. Germline V gene sequence: CDR1 SGHDT, CDR2 YYEEEE. Between the trimmed V and J ends, which lost 4 bases and 5 bases, there was a span of 15 bases. This CDR3 reads CASSPGGVLETQYF. As DNA, the CDR3 is TGTGCCAGCAGCCCTGGAGGGGTCCTCGAGACCCAGTACTTC.